This T cell receptor beta chain was identified in a study of cytomegalovirus exposure and HLA in healthy donors. Overall study results and limits: Researchers reported in a later analysis that a missense DCLRE1C variant was tied to TCR beta V- and J-gene trimming. An analysis was carried out at a later point. It showed that HLA-associated TCR beta chains were more clonally expanded than equally common non-associated chains.

The PCR employed 60 Vbeta primers together with 13 Jbeta primers. Some clones are missing from TCRdb's copy, which holds only in-frame ones; the method was immunoSEQ multiplex PCR. This sample has about 200,000 clones, with about four fifths found just once. When sampled, the donors appeared nominally healthy, though they likely had unrecorded immune exposures. About this clone: What it binds is not known.

The germline V gene has CDR1 ENHRY and CDR2 SYGVKD. The germline V and J ends were trimmed by 8 bases and 2 bases, with 9 bases remaining between them. This CDR3 spans 12 amino acids. Sequenced: PBMCs. This TCR was sampled from a male donor in good health and CMV-seropositive. The rearrangement uses TRBV10-3 and TRBJ1-2, with no clear D. The DNA of the CDR3 is TGTGCCATCGAGGGAAAAAACTATGGCTACACCTTC. This encodes CAIEGKNYGYTF.